This TCR beta chain was captured in a study of T cells in localized non-small cell lung cancer (dated by TCRdb to 2019 to 2021). About the investigation overall: The study analyzed T cell repertoires of over 200 early-stage NSCLC patients, comparing tumors and uninvolved tumor-adjacent lungs. All 240 or so NSCLC patients in the cohort were treatment-naive and had localized lung tumors that were resected. Of the NSCLC patients, fewer than 150 were male and about 97 were female, and the mean age was about 69 years. General study outcomes and caveats: Higher T cell density in blood was associated with longer overall survival, whereas higher clonality in adjacent lung was associated with shorter survival. The highest T cell clonality was observed in uninvolved tumor-adjacent lung, where clonality exceeded that of tumor, suggesting that antigenic responses were more focused in uninvolved tumor-adjacent lung. Because multi-region sequencing of the tumors was not done, intratumor heterogeneity could not be ruled out. Because of the exploratory design, TCR variables were selected using unadjusted p-values without false-discovery rate correction. A median of about 50 of the top 100 tumor clones turned up in the paired uninvolved adjacent lung, and approximately 30 of those clones also ranked among the top 100 of that same adjacent lung.

At diagnosis, tumor, uninvolved tumor-adjacent lung and peripheral blood were collected and then preserved as a mix of FFPE and fresh-frozen material. For TCR repertoire profiling, the blood samples were analyzed as peripheral blood mononuclear cells. The germline V gene encodes CDR1 SGHRS and CDR2 YFSETQ. From cysteine to phenylalanine, the CDR3 is 13 amino acids long. Only the CDR3 DNA stays, 39 bases, in frame from base 1. V is trimmed back by 4 bases and J by 5 bases, and the junction contains 5 bases that no gene match accounts for. The immunoSEQ Assay was used to sequence TCR beta CDR3 regions from DNA. The source study handled its data this way. T cell density was computed as TCR beta template counts normalized to usable DNA estimated by amplifying housekeeping genes. Richness was estimated using the preseqR package, with extrapolation to 400,000 templates for PBMC samples and to 120,000 templates for tissue samples. Clonality was calculated as one minus Pielou's evenness. Tissue-enriched TCRs were identified through differential abundance testing performed on productive amino-acid clonotypes, with a minimum total count of 5 and an alpha of 0.1. Repertoire overlap between compartments was quantified with the Jaccard Index and Morisita Overlap Index. GLIPH grouped TCR beta CDR3s together with public tetramer-defined viral CDR3s, and a viral motif had to include at least three viral sequences and also show V-gene enrichment. Imported from immuneACCESS, the table was reduced by TCRdb to in-frame sequences with V and J called. These copies leave out some clones; in studies compared against another copy, an unresolved V gene accounts for under half, and the cause of the remainder is not known. V and J calls and clone size are as listed in that table; D and trimming were resolved from the DNA. The sample table lists roughly 38,000 clones, roughly 90% of them with a count of one. In total, the top ten clones hold roughly 2.6% of the sample.

In regard to this clone: Its antigen specificity is not known. Base qualities were left out, and no much larger clone turns up one base away.

The TCR comes from a female donor over 55 with stage I squamous cell lung carcinoma. Sequences were derived from peripheral blood, sampled before any cancer treatment. The rearranged chain carries TRBV5-1 and TRBJ2-5, with TRBD1 identical over 7 junction bases. At the DNA level, the sequence is TGCGCCAGCAGCACGACAGGGATGGAGACCCAGTACTTC. This codes for CASSTTGMETQYF.